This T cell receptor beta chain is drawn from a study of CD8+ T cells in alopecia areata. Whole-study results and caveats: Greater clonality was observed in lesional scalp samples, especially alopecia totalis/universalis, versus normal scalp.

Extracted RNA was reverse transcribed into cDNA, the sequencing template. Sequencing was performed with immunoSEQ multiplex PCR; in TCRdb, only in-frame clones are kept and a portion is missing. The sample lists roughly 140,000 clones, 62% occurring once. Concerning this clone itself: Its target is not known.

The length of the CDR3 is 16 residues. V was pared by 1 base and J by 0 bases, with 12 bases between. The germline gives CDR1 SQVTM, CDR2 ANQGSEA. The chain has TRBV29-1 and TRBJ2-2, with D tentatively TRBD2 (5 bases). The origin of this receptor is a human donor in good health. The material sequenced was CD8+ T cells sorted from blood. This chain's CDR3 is CSVEGVTRANTGELFF. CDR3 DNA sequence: TGCAGCGTTGAAGGGGTAACTAGGGCGAACACCGGGGAGCTGTTTTTT.